This T cell receptor beta chain was sequenced for a study of blood T cell repertoires in COVID-19. In the study overall: Sites across the United States, Italy and Spain contributed samples from acute and convalescent COVID-19. T cells, B-cell-depleted T cells, or PBMCs provided the cDNA or gDNA that served as material.

The assay was immunoSEQ multiplex PCR, and TCRdb's table has in-frame clones only and misses some. The sample contains about 80,000 clones, over 70% of which appear only once. Germline lookup yields CDR1 SGDLS and CDR2 YYNGEE. With 0 bases removed from V and 4 bases from J, the gap between germline ends came to 8 bases. The CDR3 contains 14 residues. Sample: peripheral blood. The TCR sequence derives from a human donor in a cohort sampled during active COVID-19. The rearrangement joins TRBV9 to TRBJ2-1; the D gene is possibly TRBD1 (5 bases). CDR3 sequence (DNA): TGTGCCAGCAGCGTAGGAGACAGATACAATGAGCAGTTCTTC. Translating it yields CASSVGDRYNEQFF.